This T cell receptor beta chain comes out of a study of T cell responses to AZD1222 COVID-19 vaccine. Looking at the study overall: Second-dose groups at about 4 or about 12 weeks were pooled.

Some clones are missing from TCRdb's copy, which holds only in-frame ones; the method was immunoSEQ multiplex PCR. The sample shows roughly 130,000 clones, 80% to 90% of them seen only once. The clonotype originates from an adult in good health. The sample in question was peripheral blood, obtained on day 0 of AZD1222 vaccination.

The CDR3 reads CASSERTYKWGVQNTEAFF. The CDR3 nucleotides are TGTGCCAGCAGTGAAAGAACGTATAAGTGGGGGGTGCAGAACACTGAAGCTTTCTTT. The chain combines TRBV6-1 with TRBJ1-1, with a possible D match to TRBD1 (5 bases). This CDR3 comprises 19 residues. Trimming left V 2 bases short and J 1 base short, with 23 bases between. CDR1 is MNHNS and CDR2 is SASEGT in the germline V gene.